The rows below give T cell receptor beta chains drawn from one sample of a study of T cells in Graves' hyperthyroidism and ophthalmopathy. MiXCR was run by TCRdb on the multiplex PCR reads, yielding one entry per CDR3 protein. The data hold about 530,000 distinct CDR3 sequences, with roughly 17% observed a single time. The sample taken for sequencing was blood. These receptors came from a young woman with Graves' ophthalmopathy. Both conserved end residues are part of each CDR3. D genes are given only for firm matches. Clone size is stated in some rows and not others, as once, few, many or a class when expanded.

j_call v_call clone_size d_call cdr3_nt cdr3_aa
TRBJ2-7 TRBV6-1 many - TGTGCCAGCAAACCCCACCCGACGACCTCCTACGAGCAGTACTTC CASKPHPTTSYEQYF
TRBJ1-1 TRBV27 many TRBD1 TGTGCCAGCAGAAACACAGGGGTTGGCACTGAAGCTTTCTTT CASRNTGVGTEAFF
TRBJ2-7 TRBV2 many TRBD2 TGTGCCAGCAGTTCGATAGCGGGGGGGCCTACCTACGAGCAGTACTTC CASSSIAGGPTYEQYF
TRBJ1-1 TRBV7-2 many - TGTGCCAGCAGTTTTCTGGAGGGGAACACTGAAGCTTTCTTT CASSFLEGNTEAFF
TRBJ2-1 TRBV28 - TRBD1 TGTGCCAGCAGTCGGGACAGGGGCGTTGGTGAGCAGTTCTTC CASSRDRGVGEQFF
TRBJ2-5 TRBV7-2 many - TGTGCCAGCAGCCGAGAGCGGAGTCCCCAAGAGACCCAGTACTTC CASSRERSPQETQYF
TRBJ2-1 TRBV7-2 - - TGTGCCAGCAGCCTACATTGGAACATGGTCAATGAGCAGTTCTTC CASSLHWNMVNEQFF
TRBJ1-2 TRBV27 - TRBD1 TGTGCCAGCGCTAACAGGGGGTCTAACTATGGCTACACCTTC CASANRGSNYGYTF
TRBJ2-2 TRBV6-1 few - TGTGCCAGCACCCCACAGGTCCCCGGGGAGCTGTTTTTT CASTPQVPGELFF
TRBJ1-1 TRBV7-2 many - TGTGCCAGCAGCTTAGTCGGACAGATGAACACTGAAGCTTTCTTT CASSLVGQMNTEAFF
TRBJ2-5 TRBV7-9 many - TGTGCCAGCAGCTTATACCCGGCGACCAGGGCAGAAGAGACCCAGTACTTC CASSLYPATRAEETQYF
TRBJ2-3 TRBV20-1 many TRBD2 TGCAGTGCTCCGGGACTACCAAACACAGATACGCAGTATTTT CSAPGLPNTDTQYF
TRBJ2-1 TRBV20-1 - - TGCAGTGTTATGCTAGACCCGGGGCCGTCTACAACAATGAGCGACAATGAGCAGTTCTTC CSVMLDPGPSTTMSDNEQFF
TRBJ2-7 TRBV28 many TRBD1 TGTGCCAGCAGTTTCCGGGTCAGGGGGTACGAGCAGTACTTC CASSFRVRGYEQYF